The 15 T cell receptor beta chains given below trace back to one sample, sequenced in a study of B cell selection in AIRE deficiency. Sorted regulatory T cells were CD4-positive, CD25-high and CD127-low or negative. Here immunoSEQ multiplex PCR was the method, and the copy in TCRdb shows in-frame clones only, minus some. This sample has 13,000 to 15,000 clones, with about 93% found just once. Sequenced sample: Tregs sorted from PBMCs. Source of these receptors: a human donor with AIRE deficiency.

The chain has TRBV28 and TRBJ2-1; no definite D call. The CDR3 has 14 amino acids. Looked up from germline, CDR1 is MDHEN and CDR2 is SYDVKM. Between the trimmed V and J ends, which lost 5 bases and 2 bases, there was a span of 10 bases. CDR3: CASSPGSPYNEQFF. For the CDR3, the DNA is TGTGCCAGCAGTCCTGGTTCACCCTACAATGAGCAGTTCTTC.

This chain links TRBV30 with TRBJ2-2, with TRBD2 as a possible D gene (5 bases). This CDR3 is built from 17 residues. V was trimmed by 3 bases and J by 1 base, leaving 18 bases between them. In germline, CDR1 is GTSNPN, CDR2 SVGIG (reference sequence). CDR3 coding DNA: TGTGCCTGGAGCGGCCGGTTAGCGCGGCGGAACACCGGGGAGCTGTTTTTT. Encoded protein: CAWSGRLARRNTGELFF.

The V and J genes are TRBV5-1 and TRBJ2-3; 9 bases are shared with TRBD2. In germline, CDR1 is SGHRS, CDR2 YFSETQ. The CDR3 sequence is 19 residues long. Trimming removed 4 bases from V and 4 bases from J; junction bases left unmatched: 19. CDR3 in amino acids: CASSPGGRSGRKVADTQYF. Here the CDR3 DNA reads TGCGCCAGCAGCCCTGGGGGGAGAAGCGGGAGGAAGGTTGCAGATACGCAGTATTTT.

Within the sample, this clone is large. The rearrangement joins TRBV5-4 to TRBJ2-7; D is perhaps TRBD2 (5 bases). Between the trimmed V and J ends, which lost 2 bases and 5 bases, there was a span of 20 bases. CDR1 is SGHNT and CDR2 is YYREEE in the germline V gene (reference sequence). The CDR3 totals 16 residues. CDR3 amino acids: CASSLDPPGDGDEQYF. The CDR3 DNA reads TGTGCCAGCAGCTTAGATCCCCCCGGGGATGGGGACGAGCAGTACTTC.

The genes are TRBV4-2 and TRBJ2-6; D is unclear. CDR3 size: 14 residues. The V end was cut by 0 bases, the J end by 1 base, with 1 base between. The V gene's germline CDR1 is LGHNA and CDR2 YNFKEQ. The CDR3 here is CASSQESGANVLTF. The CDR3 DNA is TGTGCCAGCAGCCAAGAGTCTGGGGCCAACGTCCTGACTTTC.

In DNA form, the CDR3 reads TGCGCCAGCAGCGTAACAGGGGACGGCAATCAGCCCCAGCATTTT. It yields the protein CASSVTGDGNQPQHF. The chain links TRBV5-1 to TRBJ1-5; the match to TRBD1 covers 7 bases. V trimming: 4 bases; J trimming: 2 bases; junction bases outside the gene matches: 6. The CDR3 is 15 amino acids. Germline V gene data show CDR1 as SGHRS and CDR2 as YFSETQ.

CDR3 loop: CASRSGTGSGGYGYTF. For the CDR3, the DNA is TGTGCCAGCCGATCCGGGACAGGGAGTGGAGGCTATGGCTACACCTTC. This chain links TRBV27 with TRBJ1-2; 9 nucleotides line up with TRBD1. J was trimmed by 4 bases and V by 8 bases; bases with no gene match: 14. The CDR3 spans 16 residues. Germline CDR1 reads MNHEY; CDR2 reads SMNVEV (reference sequence).

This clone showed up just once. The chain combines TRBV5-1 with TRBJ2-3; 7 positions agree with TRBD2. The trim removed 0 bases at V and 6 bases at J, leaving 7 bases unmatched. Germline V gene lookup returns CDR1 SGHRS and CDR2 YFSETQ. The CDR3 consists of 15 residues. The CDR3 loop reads CASSLGAGAADTQYF. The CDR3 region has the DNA TGCGCCAGCAGCTTGGGGGCGGGAGCGGCCGATACGCAGTATTTT.

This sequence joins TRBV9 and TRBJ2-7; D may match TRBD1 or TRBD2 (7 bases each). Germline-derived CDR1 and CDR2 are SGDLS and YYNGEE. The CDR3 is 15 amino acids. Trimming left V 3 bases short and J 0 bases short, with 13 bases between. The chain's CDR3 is CASSAGGLTSYEQYF. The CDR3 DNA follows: TGTGCCAGCAGCGCAGGGGGACTAACCTCCTACGAGCAGTACTTC.

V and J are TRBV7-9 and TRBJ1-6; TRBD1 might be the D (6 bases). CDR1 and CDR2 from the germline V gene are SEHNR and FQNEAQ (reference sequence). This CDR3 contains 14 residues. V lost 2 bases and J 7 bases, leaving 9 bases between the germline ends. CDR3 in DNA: TGTGCCAGCAGCTTAACAGGGTTCAATTCACCCCTCCACTTT. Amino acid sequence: CASSLTGFNSPLHF.

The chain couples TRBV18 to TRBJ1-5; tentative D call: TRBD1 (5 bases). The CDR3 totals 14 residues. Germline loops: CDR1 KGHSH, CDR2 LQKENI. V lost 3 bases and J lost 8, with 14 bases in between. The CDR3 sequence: CASSPSGTAEPQHF. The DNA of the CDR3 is TGTGCCAGCTCACCGTCGGGGACTGCAGAGCCCCAGCATTTT.

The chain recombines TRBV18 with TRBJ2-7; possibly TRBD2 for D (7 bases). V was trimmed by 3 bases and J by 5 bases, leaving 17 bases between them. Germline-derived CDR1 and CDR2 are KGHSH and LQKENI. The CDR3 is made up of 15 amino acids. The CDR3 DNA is TGTGCCAGCTCACCGCTAATGAAGGGGGGGGACGAGCAGTACTTC. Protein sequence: CASSPLMKGGDEQYF.

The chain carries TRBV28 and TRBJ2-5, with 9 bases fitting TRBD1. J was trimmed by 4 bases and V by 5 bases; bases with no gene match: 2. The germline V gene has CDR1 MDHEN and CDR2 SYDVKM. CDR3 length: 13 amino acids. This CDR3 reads CASSRTGVETQYF. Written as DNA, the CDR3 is TGTGCCAGCAGTCGGACAGGGGTAGAGACCCAGTACTTC.

CDR3 sequence (DNA): TGTGCCAGCAGCTCTGGACTAGCGTCCTACAATGAGCAGTTCTTC. Encoded protein: CASSSGLASYNEQFF. The V and J genes are TRBV11-2 and TRBJ2-1, with 9 nucleotides matching TRBD2. The CDR3 runs 15 residues. Germline-derived CDR1 and CDR2 are SGHAT and FQNNGV. V was pared by 4 bases and J by 1 base, with 2 bases of the junction left unmatched.

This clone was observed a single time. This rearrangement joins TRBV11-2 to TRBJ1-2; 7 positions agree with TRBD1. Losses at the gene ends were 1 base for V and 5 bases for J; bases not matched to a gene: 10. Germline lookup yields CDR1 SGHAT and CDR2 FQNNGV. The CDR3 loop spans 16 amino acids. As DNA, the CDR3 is TGTGCCAGCAGCTTAGTAGGGGGCAAGGCTGCGTATGGCTACACCTTC. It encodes CASSLVGGKAAYGYTF.